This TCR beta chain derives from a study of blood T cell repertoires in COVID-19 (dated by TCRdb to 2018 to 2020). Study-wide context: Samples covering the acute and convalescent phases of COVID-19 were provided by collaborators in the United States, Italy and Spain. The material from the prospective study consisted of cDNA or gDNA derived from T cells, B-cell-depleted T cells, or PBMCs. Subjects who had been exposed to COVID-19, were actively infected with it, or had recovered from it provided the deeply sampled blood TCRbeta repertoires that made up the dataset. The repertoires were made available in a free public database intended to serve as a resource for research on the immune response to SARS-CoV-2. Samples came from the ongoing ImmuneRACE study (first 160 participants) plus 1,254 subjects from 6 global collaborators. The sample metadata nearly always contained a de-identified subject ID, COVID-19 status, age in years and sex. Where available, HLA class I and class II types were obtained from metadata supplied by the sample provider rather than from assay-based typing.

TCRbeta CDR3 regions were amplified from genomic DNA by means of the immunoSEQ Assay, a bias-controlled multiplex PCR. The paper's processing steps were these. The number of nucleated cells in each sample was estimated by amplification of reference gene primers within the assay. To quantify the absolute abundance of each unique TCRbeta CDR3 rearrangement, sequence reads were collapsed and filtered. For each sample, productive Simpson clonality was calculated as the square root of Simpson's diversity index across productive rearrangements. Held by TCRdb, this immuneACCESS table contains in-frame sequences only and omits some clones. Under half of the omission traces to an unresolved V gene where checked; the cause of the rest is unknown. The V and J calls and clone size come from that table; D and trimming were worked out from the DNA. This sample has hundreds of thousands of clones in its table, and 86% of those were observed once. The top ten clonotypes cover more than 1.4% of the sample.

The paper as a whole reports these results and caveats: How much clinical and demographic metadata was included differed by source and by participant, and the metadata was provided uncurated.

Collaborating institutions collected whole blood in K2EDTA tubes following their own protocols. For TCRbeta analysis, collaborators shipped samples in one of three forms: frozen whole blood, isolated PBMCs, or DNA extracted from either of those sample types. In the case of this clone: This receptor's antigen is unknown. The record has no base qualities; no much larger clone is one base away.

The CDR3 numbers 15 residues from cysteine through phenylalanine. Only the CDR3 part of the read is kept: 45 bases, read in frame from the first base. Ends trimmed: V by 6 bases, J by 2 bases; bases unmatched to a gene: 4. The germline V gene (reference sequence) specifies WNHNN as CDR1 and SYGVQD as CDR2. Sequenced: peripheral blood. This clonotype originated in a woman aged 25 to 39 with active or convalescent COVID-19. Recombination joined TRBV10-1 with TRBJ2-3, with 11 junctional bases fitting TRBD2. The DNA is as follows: TGCGCCAGCAGACTAGCGGGAGCGGACACAGATACGCAGTATTTT. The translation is CASRLAGADTDTQYF.